This TCR beta chain stems from a study of blood T cell repertoires in COVID-19. Study background: Researchers got acute and convalescent COVID-19 samples from the United States, Italy and Spain.

Original processing methods: Nucleated cell number was recorded as an estimate derived from reference gene primer amplification. Produced via immunoSEQ multiplex PCR; TCRdb's table is partial and in-frame only. The V and J calls and clone size come from that table; D and trimming were worked out from the DNA. The data hold under 350,000 clones, with roughly 91% observed a single time. Each participant's cohort was designated according to participant-reported clinical history. Two negative PCRs, clearance, or symptom resolution characterized the recovered Cohort 3 donors. Trimming shortened V by 4 bases and J by 7 bases, and 14 bases separated the two germline ends. Germline V gene lookup returns CDR1 SGHRS and CDR2 YFSETQ. The CDR3 contains 13 residues.

This clonotype was obtained from a woman aged 60-75 years who had recovered from COVID-19. The sample taken for sequencing was PBMCs or T cells enriched from blood (not recorded which). The chain recombines TRBV5-1 with TRBJ1-2; no clear D. The CDR3 DNA is TGCGCCAGCAGCCCGTCGTCCGGGGTTGGCTACACCTTC. Translating it yields CASSPSSGVGYTF.